These 8 T cell receptor beta chains came from one sample sequenced in a study of blood T cell repertoires in COVID-19. The data were produced by immunoSEQ multiplex PCR, yet TCRdb's version contains in-frame clones alone and is incomplete. This sample has approximately 64,000 clones, with 88% found just once. Input material: peripheral blood. The receptors were gathered from a woman in her sixties with COVID-19, enrolled during active disease.

The genes are TRBV28 and TRBJ1-1, with 7 bases that match TRBD1. In germline, CDR1 is MDHEN, CDR2 SYDVKM. The CDR3 is 17 amino acids. V dropped 4 bases and J dropped 4; count of bases not matched to a gene: 15. For the CDR3, the DNA is TGTGCCAGCAGTTCGTTAGATCAAAGGGGGCTTAGCACTGAAGCTTTCTTT. Its translation is CASSSLDQRGLSTEAFF.

The chain has TRBV7-8 and TRBJ2-1; 14 bases map to TRBD2. V was pared by 5 bases and J by 8 bases, with 8 bases of the junction left unmatched. CDR1 and CDR2 from the germline V gene are SGHVS and FQNEAQ. The CDR3 is 16 amino acids. In nucleotides, the CDR3 is TGTGCCAGCAGCAACAGACTAGCGGGAGGGTTAGATGAGCAGTTCTTC. Translation gives CASSNRLAGGLDEQFF.

V usage is TRBV21-1 and J usage is TRBJ2-1; the table's D call of TRBD1 was not tested on the DNA. TRBV21-1 is recorded as a pseudogene. The CDR3 contains 17 residues. CDR3 protein: CASSPPPPRGPYNEQFF. CDR3 DNA sequence: TGTGCCAGCAGCCCCCCTCCCCCTAGGGGTCCTTACAATGAGCAGTTCTTC.

The V call is TRBV5-1, the J call TRBJ1-2, with 8 bases aligning to TRBD1. Trimming took 4 bases from V and 2 from J; bases not matched to a gene: 13. This CDR3 contains 17 residues. In germline, CDR1 is SGHRS, CDR2 YFSETQ. CDR3 loop: CASSPGTDDRGNYGYTF. The CDR3 region has the DNA TGCGCCAGCAGCCCTGGGACCGACGACAGGGGAAACTATGGCTACACCTTC.

The J gene is TRBJ1-1, the V gene TRBV5-5; D unresolved. Germline V CDR1 and CDR2: SGHKS, YYEKEE (reference sequence). The CDR3 contains 14 residues. The V end lost 4 bases, the J end lost 1 base, and 11 bases lay between the germline ends. In DNA, the CDR3 is TGTGCCAGCAGCCCCCCTCGTCGGAACACTGAAGCTTTCTTT. Translated, it gives CASSPPRRNTEAFF.

V usage is TRBV19 and J usage is TRBJ1-2; TRBD1 aligns across 10 bases. CDR3 length: 15 residues. V shed 4 bases, J shed 3 bases, and the junction held 5 bases outside the gene matches. The germline V gene has CDR1 LNHDA and CDR2 SQIVND (reference sequence). CDR3 coding DNA: TGTGCCAGTAGTAGGGGACAGGGGCTATACTATGGCTACACCTTC. It codes for CASSRGQGLYYGYTF.

J is TRBJ2-6 and V is TRBV5-6; D ambiguous. There are 13 residues in the CDR3. Germline V gene sequence: CDR1 SGHDT, CDR2 YYEEEE. V was trimmed by 7 bases and J by 1 base, leaving 6 bases between them. CDR3 sequence: CASLRSGANVLTF. The CDR3 DNA is TGTGCCAGCCTCCGTTCTGGGGCCAACGTCCTGACTTTC.

The chain has TRBV21-1 and TRBJ1-2; TRBD1 is taken as the D call from the table, unchecked against the DNA. TRBV21-1 is a listed pseudogene. CDR3 length: 15 residues. The DNA for the CDR3 is TGTGCCAGCAGCAAGCCGGGATGGGGACAGCACGGCTACACCTTC. As protein: CASSKPGWGQHGYTF.